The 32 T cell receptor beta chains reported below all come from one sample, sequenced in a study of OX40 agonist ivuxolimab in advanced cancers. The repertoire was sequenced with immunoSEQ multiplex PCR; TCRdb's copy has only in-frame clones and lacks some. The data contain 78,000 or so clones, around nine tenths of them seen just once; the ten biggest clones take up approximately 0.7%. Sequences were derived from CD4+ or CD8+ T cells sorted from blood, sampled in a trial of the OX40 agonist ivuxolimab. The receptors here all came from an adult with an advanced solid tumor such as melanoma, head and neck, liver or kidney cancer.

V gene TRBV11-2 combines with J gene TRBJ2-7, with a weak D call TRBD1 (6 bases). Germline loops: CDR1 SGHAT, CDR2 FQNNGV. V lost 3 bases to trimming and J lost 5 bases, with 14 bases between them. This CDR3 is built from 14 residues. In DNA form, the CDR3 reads TGTGCCAGCAGCTTGGAGACAGGTCGGCACGAGCAGTACTTC. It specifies CASSLETGRHEQYF.

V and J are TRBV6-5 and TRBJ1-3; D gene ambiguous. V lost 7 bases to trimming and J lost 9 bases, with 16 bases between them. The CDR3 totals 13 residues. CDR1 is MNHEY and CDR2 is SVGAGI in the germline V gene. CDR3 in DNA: TGTGCCAGCACCCCCTCCGGCCGGGCCACCATATATTTT. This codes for CASTPSGRATIYF.

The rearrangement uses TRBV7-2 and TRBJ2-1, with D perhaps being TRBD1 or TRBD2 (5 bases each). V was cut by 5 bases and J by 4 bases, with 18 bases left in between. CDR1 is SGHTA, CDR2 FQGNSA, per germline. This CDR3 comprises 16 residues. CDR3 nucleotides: TGTGCCAGCAGCCTATTCGGGGCAGGGATTTACAATGAGCAGTTCTTC. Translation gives CASSLFGAGIYNEQFF.

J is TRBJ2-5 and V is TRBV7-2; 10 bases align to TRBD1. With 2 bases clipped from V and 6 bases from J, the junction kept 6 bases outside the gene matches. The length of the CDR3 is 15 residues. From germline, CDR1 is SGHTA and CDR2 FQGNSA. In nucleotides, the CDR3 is TGTGCCAGCAGCTTAAGGGGACAGGGGATAAAGACCCAGTACTTC. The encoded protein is CASSLRGQGIKTQYF.

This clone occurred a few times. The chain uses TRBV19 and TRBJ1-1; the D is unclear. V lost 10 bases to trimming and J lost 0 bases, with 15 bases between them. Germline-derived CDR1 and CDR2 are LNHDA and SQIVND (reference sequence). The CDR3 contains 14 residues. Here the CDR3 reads CATAPLGMNTEAFF. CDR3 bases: TGTGCCACCGCACCCTTGGGGATGAACACTGAAGCTTTCTTT.

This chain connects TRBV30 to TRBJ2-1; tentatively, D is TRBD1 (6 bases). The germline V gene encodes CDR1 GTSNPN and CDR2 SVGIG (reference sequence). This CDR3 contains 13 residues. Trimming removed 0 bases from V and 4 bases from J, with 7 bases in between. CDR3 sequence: CAWSVQGYNEQFF. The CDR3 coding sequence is TGTGCCTGGAGTGTTCAGGGGTACAATGAGCAGTTCTTC.

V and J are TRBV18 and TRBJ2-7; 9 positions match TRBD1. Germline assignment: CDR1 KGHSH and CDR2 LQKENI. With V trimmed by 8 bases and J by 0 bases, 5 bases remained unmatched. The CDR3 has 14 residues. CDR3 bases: TGTGCCAGCACCAGACAGGGGGACTCCTACGAGCAGTACTTC. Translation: CASTRQGDSYEQYF. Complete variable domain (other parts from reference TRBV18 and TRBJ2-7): NAGVMQNPRHLVRRRGQEARLRCSPMKGHSHVYWYRQLPEEGLKFMVYLQKENIIDESGMPKERFSAEFPKEGPSILRIQQVVRGDSAAYFCASTRQGDSYEQYFGPGTRLTVT.

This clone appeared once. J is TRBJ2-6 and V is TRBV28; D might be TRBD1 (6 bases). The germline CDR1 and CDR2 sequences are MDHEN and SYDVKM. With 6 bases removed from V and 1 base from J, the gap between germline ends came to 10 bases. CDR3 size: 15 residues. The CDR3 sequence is CASRDSESGANVLTF. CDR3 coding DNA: TGTGCCAGCAGGGACAGCGAGTCTGGGGCCAACGTCCTGACTTTC. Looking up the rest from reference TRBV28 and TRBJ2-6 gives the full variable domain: DVKVTQSSRYLVKRTGEKVFLECVQDMDHENMFWYRQDPGLGLRLIYFSYDVKMKEKGDIPEGYSVSREKKERFSLILESASTNQTSMYLCASRDSESGANVLTFGAGSRLTVL.

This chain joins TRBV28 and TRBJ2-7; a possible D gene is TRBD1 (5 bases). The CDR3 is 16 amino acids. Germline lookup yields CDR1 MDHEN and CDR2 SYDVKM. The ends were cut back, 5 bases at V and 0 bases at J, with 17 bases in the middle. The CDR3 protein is CASSLSARASSYEQYF. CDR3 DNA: TGTGCCAGCAGTCTATCCGCCAGGGCCAGCTCCTACGAGCAGTACTTC.

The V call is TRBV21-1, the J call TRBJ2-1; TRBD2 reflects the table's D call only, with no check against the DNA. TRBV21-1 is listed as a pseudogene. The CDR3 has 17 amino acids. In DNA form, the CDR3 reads TGTGCCAGCAGCAATTTAGCGGAAAAAAGCTCCTACAATGAGCAGTTCTTC. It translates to CASSNLAEKSSYNEQFF.

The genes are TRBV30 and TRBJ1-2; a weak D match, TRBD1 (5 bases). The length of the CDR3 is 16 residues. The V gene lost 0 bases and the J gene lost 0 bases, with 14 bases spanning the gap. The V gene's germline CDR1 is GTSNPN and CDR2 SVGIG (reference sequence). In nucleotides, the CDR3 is TGTGCCTGGAGTGTGTGGGGGGTCCCCTCTAACTATGGCTACACCTTC. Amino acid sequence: CAWSVWGVPSNYGYTF.

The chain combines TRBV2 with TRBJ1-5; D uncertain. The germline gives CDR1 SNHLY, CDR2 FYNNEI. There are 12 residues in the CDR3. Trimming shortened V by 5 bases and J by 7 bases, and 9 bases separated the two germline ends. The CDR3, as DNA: TGTGCCAGCAGTTATTTGGGGCAGCCCCAGCATTTT. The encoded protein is CASSYLGQPQHF.

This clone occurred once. The CDR3 reads CASSTTVVGEAFF. In DNA form, the CDR3 reads TGCGCCAGCAGTACTACGGTTGTTGGTGAAGCTTTCTTT. The genes are TRBV5-1 and TRBJ1-1; D uncertain. This CDR3 contains 13 residues. Per the germline V gene, CDR1 is SGHRS and CDR2 is YFSETQ. V lost 5 bases and J lost 7, with 15 bases in between.

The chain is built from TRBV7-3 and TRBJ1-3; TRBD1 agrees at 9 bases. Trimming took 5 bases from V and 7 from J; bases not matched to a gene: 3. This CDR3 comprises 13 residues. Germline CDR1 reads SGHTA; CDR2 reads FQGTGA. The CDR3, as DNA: TGTGCCAGCAGCATCACAGGGGGCAACACCATATATTTT. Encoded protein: CASSITGGNTIYF.

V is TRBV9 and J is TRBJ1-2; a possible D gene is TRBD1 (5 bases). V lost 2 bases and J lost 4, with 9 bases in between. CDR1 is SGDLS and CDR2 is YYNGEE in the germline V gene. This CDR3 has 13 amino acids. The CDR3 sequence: CASSVRQSYGYTF. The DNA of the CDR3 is TGTGCCAGCAGCGTCAGACAGAGCTATGGCTACACCTTC.

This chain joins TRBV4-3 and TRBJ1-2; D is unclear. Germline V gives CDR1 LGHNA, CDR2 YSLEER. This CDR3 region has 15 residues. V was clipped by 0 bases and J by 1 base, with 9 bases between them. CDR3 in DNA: TGCGCCAGCAGCCAAGACCCCACTTATAACTATGGCTACACCTTC. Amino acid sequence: CASSQDPTYNYGYTF.

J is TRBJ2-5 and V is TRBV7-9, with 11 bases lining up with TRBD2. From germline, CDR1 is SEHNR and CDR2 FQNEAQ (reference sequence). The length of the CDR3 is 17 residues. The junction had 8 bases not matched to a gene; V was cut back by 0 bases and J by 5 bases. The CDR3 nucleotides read TGTGCCAGCAGCTTAGCTAGCGGGAGGGCCGTAGAGGAGACCCAGTACTTC. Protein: CASSLASGRAVEETQYF.

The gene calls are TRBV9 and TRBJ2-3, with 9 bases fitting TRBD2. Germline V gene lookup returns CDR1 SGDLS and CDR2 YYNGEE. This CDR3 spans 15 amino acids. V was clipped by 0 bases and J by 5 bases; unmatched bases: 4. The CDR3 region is CASSVVGGGGDTQYF. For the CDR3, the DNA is TGTGCCAGCAGCGTAGTTGGCGGGGGGGGAGATACGCAGTATTTT.

CDR3 protein: CASSEFAPGKDTQYF. CDR3 DNA sequence: TGTGCCAGCAGTGAATTCGCGCCGGGAAAAGATACGCAGTATTTT. The chain couples TRBV2 to TRBJ2-3; TRBD2 might be the D (5 bases). Germline V gene lookup returns CDR1 SNHLY and CDR2 FYNNEI. The CDR3 sequence is 15 residues long. V was pared by 2 bases and J by 5 bases, with 14 bases between.

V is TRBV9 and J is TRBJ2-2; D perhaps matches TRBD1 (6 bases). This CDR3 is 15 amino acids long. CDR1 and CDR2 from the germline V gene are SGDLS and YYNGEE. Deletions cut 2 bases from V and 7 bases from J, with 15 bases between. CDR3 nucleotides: TGTGCCAGCAGCGTTTTACAGGGTAGCGTCGGGGAGCTGTTTTTT. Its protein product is CASSVLQGSVGELFF. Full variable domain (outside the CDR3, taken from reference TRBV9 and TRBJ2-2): DSGVTQTPKHLITATGQRVTLRCSPRSGDLSVYWYQQSLDQGLQFLIQYYNGEERAKGNILERFSAQQFPDLHSELNLSSLELGDSALYFCASSVLQGSVGELFFGEGSRLTVL.

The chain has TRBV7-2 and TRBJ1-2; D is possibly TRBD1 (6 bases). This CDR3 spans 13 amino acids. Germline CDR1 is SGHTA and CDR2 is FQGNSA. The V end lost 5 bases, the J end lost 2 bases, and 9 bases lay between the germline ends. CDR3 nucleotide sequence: TGTGCCAGCAGCAGGGGGGGGAACTATGGCTACACCTTC. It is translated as CASSRGGNYGYTF.

This CDR3 is CASSPQTNTEAFF. The CDR3 nucleotides are TGTGCCAGCTCACCACAAACGAACACTGAAGCTTTCTTT. This chain joins TRBV18 and TRBJ1-1; no firm D call. In germline, CDR1 is KGHSH, CDR2 LQKENI. V shed 1 base and J shed 1 base, with 4 bases lying between them. CDR3 size: 13 residues.

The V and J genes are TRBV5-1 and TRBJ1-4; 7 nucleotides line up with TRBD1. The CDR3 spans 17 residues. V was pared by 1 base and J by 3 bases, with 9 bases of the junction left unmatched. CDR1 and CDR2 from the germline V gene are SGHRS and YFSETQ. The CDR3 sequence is CASSLFGRQGANEKLFF. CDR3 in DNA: TGCGCCAGCAGCTTGTTTGGCCGACAGGGAGCTAATGAAAAACTGTTTTTT.

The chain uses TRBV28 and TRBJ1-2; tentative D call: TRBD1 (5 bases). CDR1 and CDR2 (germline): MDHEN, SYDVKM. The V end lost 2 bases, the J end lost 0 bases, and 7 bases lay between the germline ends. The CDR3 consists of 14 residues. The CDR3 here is CASSLDSANYGYTF. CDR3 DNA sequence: TGTGCCAGCAGTTTAGACAGCGCTAACTATGGCTACACCTTC.

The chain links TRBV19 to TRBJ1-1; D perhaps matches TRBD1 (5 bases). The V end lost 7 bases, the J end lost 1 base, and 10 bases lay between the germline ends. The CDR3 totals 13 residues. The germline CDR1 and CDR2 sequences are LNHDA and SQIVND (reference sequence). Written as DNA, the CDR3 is TGTGCCAGTAACTGGGACGGGAACACTGAAGCTTTCTTT. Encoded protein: CASNWDGNTEAFF.

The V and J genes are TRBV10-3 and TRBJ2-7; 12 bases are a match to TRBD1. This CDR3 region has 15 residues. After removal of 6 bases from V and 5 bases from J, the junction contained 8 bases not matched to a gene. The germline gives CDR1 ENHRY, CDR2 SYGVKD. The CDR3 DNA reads TGTGCCATCAGGTTAACGGGACAGGGGGCTAACGAGCAGTACTTC. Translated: CAIRLTGQGANEQYF.

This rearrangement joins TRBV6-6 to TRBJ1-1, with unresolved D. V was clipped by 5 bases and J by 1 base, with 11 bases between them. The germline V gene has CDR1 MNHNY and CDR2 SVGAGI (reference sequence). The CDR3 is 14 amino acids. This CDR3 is CASSLPLANTEAFF. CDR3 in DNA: TGTGCCAGCAGTCTACCGCTAGCGAACACTGAAGCTTTCTTT.

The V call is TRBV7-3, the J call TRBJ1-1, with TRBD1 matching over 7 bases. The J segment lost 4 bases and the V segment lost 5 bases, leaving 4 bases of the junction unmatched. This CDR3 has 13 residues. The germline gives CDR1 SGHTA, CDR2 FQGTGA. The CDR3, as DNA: TGTGCCAGCAGCCTTGACAGGGTCACTGAAGCTTTCTTT. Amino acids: CASSLDRVTEAFF.

The CDR3 DNA follows: TGTGCCAGCATCAAGGCCCTCCGCACAGATACGCAGTATTTT. Its protein product is CASIKALRTDTQYF. V gene TRBV28 combines with J gene TRBJ2-3; D is unclear. Per germline, CDR1 MDHEN and CDR2 SYDVKM. Trimming pared 7 bases from V and 1 base from J, leaving 12 bases between. The CDR3 consists of 14 residues.

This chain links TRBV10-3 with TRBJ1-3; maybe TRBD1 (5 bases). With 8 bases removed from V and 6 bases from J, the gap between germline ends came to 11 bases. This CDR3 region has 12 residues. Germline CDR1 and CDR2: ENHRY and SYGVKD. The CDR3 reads CAIEAGINTIYF. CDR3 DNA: TGTGCCATCGAGGCAGGGATAAACACCATATATTTT.

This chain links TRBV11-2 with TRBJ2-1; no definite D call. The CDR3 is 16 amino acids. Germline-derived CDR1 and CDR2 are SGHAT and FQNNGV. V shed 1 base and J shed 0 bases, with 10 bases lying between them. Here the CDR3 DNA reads TGTGCCAGCAGCTTAGTGGCGGCTAGCTCCTACAATGAGCAGTTCTTC. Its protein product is CASSLVAASSYNEQFF.

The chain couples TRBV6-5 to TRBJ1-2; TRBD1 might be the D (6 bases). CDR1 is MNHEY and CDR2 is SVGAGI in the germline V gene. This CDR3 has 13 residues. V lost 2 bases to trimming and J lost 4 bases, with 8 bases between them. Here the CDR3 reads CASSYQGLYGYTF. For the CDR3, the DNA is TGTGCCAGCAGTTACCAGGGGCTCTATGGCTACACCTTC.